This TCR beta chain stems from a study of neurological immune-mediated disorders. Findings of the study overall: None of the CDR3 amino acid sequences in expanded clones turned up in more than one subject, which points to private repertoires in all groups.

It was by 5'RACE with 10-nucleotide random UMIs that the cDNA was made. In TCRdb, the 5' RACE reads were re-called with MiXCR into one record per CDR3 protein. The sample consists of roughly 90,000 distinct CDR3 sequences, 3% to 4.5% of them appearing once. Germline-derived CDR1 and CDR2 are SNHLY and FYNNEI. Trimming left V 6 bases short and J 4 bases short, with 7 bases between. The CDR3 loop spans 11 amino acids. In this sample, this clonotype turned up many times. Its matching antigen is unknown. Unsorted libraries were generated from 2 million PBMCs. These cells had been stored in RNAlater at -80 C.

The sequenced material came from PBMCs. This TCR came from a woman between 50 and 59 years old with multiple sclerosis. The gene calls are TRBV2 and TRBJ2-7; D unresolved. The CDR3 here is CASSHTYEQYF. CDR3 in DNA: TGTGCCAGCAGCCACACGTACGAGCAGTACTTC. The whole variable domain, filled in from reference TRBV2 and TRBJ2-7, reads EPEVTQTPSHQVTQMGQEVILRCVPISNHLYFYWYRQILGQKVEFLVSFYNNEISEKSEIFDDQFSVERPDGSNFTLKIRSTKLEDSAMYFCASSHTYEQYFGPGTRLTVT.